This TCR beta chain stems from a study of cytomegalovirus exposure and HLA in healthy donors. Germline V lookup: CDR1 SEHNR, CDR2 FQNEAQ (reference sequence). The V and J ends lost 2 bases and 8 bases respectively, with 12 bases between them. This CDR3 region has 13 residues. This clone appeared a few times. Use of 60 Vbeta and 13 Jbeta primers characterized the PCR. The repertoire was sequenced with immunoSEQ multiplex PCR; TCRdb's copy has only in-frame clones and lacks some. The data show 180,000 or so clones, under 80% seen once. Material for sequencing was PBMCs. The TCR was taken from a female donor in good health and CMV-seronegative. The rearrangement joins TRBV7-9 to TRBJ1-2; D is ambiguous. The CDR3: CASSLIPAEGYTF. The DNA of the CDR3 is TGTGCCAGCAGCTTAATCCCCGCCGAGGGCTACACCTTC.